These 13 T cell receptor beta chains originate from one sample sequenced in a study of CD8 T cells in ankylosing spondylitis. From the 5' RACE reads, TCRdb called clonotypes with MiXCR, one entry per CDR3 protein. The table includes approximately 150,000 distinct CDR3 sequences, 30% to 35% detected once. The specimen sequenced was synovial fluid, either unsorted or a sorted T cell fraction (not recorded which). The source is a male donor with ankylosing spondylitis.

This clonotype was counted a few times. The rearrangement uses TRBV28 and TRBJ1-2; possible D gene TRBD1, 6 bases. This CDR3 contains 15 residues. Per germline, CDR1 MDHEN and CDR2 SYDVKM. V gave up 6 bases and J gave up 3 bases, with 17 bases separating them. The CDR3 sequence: CASRSDRILYYGYTF. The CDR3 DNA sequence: TGTGCCAGCAGGAGTGACAGGATCCTCTACTATGGCTACACCTTC.

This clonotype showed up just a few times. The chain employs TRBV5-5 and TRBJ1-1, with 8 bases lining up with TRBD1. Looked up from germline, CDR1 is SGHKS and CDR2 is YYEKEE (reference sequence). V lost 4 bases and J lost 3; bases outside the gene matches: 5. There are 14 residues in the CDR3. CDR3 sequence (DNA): TGTGCCAGCAGCCCGGACAGGGATGACACTGAAGCTTTCTTT. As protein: CASSPDRDDTEAFF. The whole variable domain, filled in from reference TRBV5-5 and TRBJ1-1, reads DAGVTQSPTHLIKTRGQQVTLRCSPISGHKSVSWYQQVLGQGPQFIFQYYEKEERGRGNFPDRFSARQFPNYSSELNVNALLLGDSALYLCASSPDRDDTEAFFGQGTRLTVV.

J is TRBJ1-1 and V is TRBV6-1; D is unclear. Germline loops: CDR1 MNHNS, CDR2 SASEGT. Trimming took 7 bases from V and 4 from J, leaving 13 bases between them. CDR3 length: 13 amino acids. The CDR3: CASTLIRGTEAFF. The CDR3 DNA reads TGTGCCAGCACCCTCATCAGAGGCACTGAAGCTTTCTTT.

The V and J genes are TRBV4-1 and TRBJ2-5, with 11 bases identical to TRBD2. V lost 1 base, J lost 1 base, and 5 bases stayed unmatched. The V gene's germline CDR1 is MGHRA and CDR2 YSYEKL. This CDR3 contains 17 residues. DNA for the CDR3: TGCGCCAGCAGCCAAGGGGGACTAGCGGTTGTCCAAGAGACCCAGTACTTC. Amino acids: CASSQGGLAVVQETQYF.

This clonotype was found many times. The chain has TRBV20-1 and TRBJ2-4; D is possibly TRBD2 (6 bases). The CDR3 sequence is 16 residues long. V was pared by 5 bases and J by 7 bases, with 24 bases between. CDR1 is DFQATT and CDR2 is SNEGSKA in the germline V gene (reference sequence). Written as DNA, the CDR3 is TGCAGTGCTCCCGACCGGGCCCTGACTAGTGGGAACATTCAGTACTTC. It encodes CSAPDRALTSGNIQYF.

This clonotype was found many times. The CDR3 region has the DNA TGTGCCAGCAGTCCCCGTGGGGGGCATGGAAACATTCAGTACTTC. Residues: CASSPRGGHGNIQYF. The rearrangement uses TRBV28 and TRBJ2-4; D could derive from TRBD1 or TRBD2 (6 bases each). This CDR3 region has 15 residues. Germline CDR1 is MDHEN and CDR2 is SYDVKM. The V gene lost 5 bases and the J gene lost 6 bases, with 17 bases spanning the gap. Complete variable domain (other parts from reference TRBV28 and TRBJ2-4): DVKVTQSSRYLVKRTGEKVFLECVQDMDHENMFWYRQDPGLGLRLIYFSYDVKMKEKGDIPEGYSVSREKKERFSLILESASTNQTSMYLCASSPRGGHGNIQYFGAGTRLSVL.

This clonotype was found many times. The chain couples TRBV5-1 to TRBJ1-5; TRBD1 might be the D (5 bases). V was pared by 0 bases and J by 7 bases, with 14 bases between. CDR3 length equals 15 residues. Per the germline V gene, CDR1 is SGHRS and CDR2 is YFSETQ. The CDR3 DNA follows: TGCGCCAGCAGCTTGGGGGACCTCCCGGGGCAGCCCCAGCATTTT. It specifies CASSLGDLPGQPQHF. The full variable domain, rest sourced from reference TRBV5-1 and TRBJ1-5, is KAGVTQTPRYLIKTRGQQVTLSCSPISGHRSVSWYQQTPGQGLQFLFEYFSETQRNKGNFPGRFSGRQFSNSRSEMNVSTLELGDSALYLCASSLGDLPGQPQHFGDGTRLSIL.

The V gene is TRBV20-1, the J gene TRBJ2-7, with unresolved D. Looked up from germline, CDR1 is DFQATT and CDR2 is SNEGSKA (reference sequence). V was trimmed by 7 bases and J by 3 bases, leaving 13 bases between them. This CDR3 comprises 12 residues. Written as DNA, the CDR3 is TGCAGTGTTAGTCGGGCCAACTACGAGCAGTACTTC. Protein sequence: CSVSRANYEQYF.

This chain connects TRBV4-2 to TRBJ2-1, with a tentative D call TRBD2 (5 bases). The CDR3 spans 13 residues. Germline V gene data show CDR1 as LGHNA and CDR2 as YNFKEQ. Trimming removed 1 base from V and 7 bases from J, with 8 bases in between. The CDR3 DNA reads TGTGCCAGCAGCCAAGGGACGGGGAATGAGCAGTTCTTC. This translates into CASSQGTGNEQFF.

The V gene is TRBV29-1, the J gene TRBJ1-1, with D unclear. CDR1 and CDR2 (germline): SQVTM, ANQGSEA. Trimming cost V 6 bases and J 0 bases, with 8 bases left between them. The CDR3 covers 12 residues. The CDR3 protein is CSVTRMNTEAFF. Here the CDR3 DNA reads TGCAGCGTCACCCGGATGAACACTGAAGCTTTCTTT. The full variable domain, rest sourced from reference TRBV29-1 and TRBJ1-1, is SAVISQKPSRDICQRGTSLTIQCQVDSQVTMMFWYRQQPGQSLTLIATANQGSEATYESGFVIDKFPISRPNLTFSTLTVSNMSPEDSSIYLCSVTRMNTEAFFGQGTRLTVV.

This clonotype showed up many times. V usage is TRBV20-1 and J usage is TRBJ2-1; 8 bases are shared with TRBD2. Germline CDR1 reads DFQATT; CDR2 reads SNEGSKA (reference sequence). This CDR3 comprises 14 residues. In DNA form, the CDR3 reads TGCACTGCCAATATACCCGGACTAGCCGGTGAGCAGTTCTTC. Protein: CTANIPGLAGEQFF.

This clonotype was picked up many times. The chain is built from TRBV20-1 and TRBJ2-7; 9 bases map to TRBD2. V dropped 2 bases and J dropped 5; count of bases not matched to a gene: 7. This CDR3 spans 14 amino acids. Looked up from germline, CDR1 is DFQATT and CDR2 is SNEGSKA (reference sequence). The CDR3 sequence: CSARLAGSLDEQYF. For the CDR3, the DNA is TGCAGTGCTAGACTAGCGGGAAGTCTTGACGAGCAGTACTTC.

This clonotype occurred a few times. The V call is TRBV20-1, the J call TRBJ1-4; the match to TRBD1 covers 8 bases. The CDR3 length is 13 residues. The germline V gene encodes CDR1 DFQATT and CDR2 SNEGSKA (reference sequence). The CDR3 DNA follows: TGCTCAGTGCCCCAGGGGGCGGGTGAAAAACTGTTTTTT. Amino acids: CSVPQGAGEKLFF.